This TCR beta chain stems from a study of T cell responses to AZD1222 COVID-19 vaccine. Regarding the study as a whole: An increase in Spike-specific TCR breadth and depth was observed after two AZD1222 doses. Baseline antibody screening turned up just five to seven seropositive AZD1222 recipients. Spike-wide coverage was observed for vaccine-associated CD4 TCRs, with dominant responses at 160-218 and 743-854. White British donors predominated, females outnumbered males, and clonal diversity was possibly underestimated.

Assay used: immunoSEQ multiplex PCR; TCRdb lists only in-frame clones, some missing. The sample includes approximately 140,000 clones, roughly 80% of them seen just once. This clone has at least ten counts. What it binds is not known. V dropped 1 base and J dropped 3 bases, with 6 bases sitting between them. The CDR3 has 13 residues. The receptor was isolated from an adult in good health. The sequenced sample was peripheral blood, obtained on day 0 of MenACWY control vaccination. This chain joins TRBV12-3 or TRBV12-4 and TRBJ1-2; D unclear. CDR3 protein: CASSLGRDYGYTF. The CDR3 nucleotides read TGTGCCAGCAGTTTAGGACGGGACTATGGCTACACCTTC.